The TCR beta chain under discussion was sequenced for a study of cytomegalovirus exposure and HLA in healthy donors. Across the whole study: The 120 validation repertoires were produced on the same platform as the 670 or so repertoires of the first cohort. This was reported in a later analysis.

Worth noting for this clone: Its specificity is unknown.

Only in-frame clones appear in the TCRdb table, and some are missing; sequencing was by immunoSEQ multiplex PCR. The data contain fewer than 90,000 clones, 94% of them seen just once; the ten biggest clones take up over 2%. General observations from the study: It was reportedly the case that the classifier diagnosed cytomegalovirus status with high specificity and sensitivity. Overall, roughly 150 TCR beta chains were annotated as cytomegalovirus-associated.

Sequencing was done on a sample of PBMCs. The TCR was taken from a young woman in good health and CMV-seronegative.

The CDR3 DNA reads TGTGCCAGCAGCTTATGGGACATAGATTTAGCGGGGGGCTATGAGCAGTTCTTC. Translated: CASSLWDIDLAGGYEQFF. V usage is TRBV7-9 and J usage is TRBJ2-1; the match to TRBD2 covers 10 bases. The CDR3 covers 18 residues. Germline trimming cut 2 bases from V and 8 bases from J; bases unmatched to any gene: 15. Germline CDR1 is SEHNR and CDR2 is FQNEAQ (reference sequence). The whole variable domain, remainder taken from reference TRBV7-9 and TRBJ2-1, is DTGVSQNPRHKITKRGQNVTFRCDPISEHNRLYWYRQTLGQGPEFLTYFQNEAQLEKSRLLSDRFSAERPKGSFSTLEIQRTEQGDSAMYLCASSLWDIDLAGGYEQFFGPGTRLTVL.